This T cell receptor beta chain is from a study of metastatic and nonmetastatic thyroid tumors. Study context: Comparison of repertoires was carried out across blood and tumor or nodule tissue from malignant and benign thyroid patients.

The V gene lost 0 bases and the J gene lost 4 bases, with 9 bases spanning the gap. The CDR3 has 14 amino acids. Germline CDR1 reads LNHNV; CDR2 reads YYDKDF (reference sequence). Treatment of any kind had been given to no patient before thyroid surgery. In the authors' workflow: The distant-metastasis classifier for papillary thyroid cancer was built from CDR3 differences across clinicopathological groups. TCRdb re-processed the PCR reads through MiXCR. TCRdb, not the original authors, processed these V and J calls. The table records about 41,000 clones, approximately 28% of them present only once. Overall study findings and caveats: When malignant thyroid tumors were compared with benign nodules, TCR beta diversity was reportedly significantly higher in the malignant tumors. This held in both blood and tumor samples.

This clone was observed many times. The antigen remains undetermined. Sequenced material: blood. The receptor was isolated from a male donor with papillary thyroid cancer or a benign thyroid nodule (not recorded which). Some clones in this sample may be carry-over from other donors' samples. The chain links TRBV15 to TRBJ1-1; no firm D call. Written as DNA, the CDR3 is TGTGCCACCAGCAGAGATTCGGCAGGCACTGAAGCTTTCTTT. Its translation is CATSRDSAGTEAFF.